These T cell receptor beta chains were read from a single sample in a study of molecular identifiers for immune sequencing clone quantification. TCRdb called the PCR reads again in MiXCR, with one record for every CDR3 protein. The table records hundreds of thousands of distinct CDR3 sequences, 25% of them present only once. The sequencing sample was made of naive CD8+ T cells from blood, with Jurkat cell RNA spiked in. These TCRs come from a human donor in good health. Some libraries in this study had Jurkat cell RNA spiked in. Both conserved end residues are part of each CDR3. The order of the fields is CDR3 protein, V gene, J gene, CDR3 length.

CDR3 protein: CASSGATYEQFF
V gene: TRBV16
J gene: TRBJ2-1
CDR3 length: 12

CDR3 protein: CASSFGQGLTGELFF
V gene: TRBV12-3/TRBV12-4
J gene: TRBJ2-2
CDR3 length: 15

CDR3 protein: CAWSFLAIYQETQYF
V gene: TRBV30
J gene: TRBJ2-5
CDR3 length: 15

CDR3 protein: CSAPQDSARYEQYF
V gene: TRBV20-1
J gene: TRBJ2-7
CDR3 length: 14

CDR3 protein: CATSVGPNTEAFF
V gene: TRBV24-1
J gene: TRBJ1-1
CDR3 length: 13

CDR3 protein: CASSFYRGAGELFF
V gene: TRBV27
J gene: TRBJ2-2
CDR3 length: 14

CDR3 protein: CASRPTGTSGSSYEQYF
V gene: TRBV14
J gene: TRBJ2-7
CDR3 length: 17

CDR3 protein: CASSPNRGGGNTEAFF
V gene: TRBV7-6
J gene: TRBJ1-1
CDR3 length: 16

CDR3 protein: CASSEDITSGNTIYF
V gene: TRBV27
J gene: TRBJ1-3
CDR3 length: 15

CDR3 protein: CASSFSGVLAYEQYF
V gene: TRBV27
J gene: TRBJ2-7
CDR3 length: 15

CDR3 protein: CASSQVGDSYEQYF
V gene: TRBV7-9
J gene: TRBJ2-7
CDR3 length: 14